This is a list of T cell receptor beta chains from one sample in a study of PD-L1 blockade in urothelial cancer. Only in-frame clones appear in the TCRdb table, and some are missing; sequencing was by immunoSEQ multiplex PCR. The data show approximately 52,000 clones, over 75% seen once. This specimen was PBMCs, taken around atezolizumab (anti-PD-L1) treatment. The receptors derive from a man aged 65 to 85 with urothelial cancer. The CDR3 runs from the conserved cysteine through the conserved F or W. The order of the fields is J gene, clone size, D gene, V gene, CDR3 protein, CDR3 DNA. A D gene is named only where the DNA matches it firmly. Some rows mark clone size as missing; the rest say once, few, many or name a class of expanded clone.

>TRBJ1-2|NA|NA|TRBV27
CASGRGPATYGYTF
TGTGCCAGCGGGCGAGGGCCGGCCACCTATGGCTACACCTTC
>TRBJ2-7|few|NA|TRBV7-8
CASSLDSSPYEQYF
TGTGCCAGCAGCTTAGACAGTTCACCCTACGAGCAGTACTTC
>TRBJ2-7|NA|NA|TRBV29-1
CSVEGALYEQYF
TGCAGCGTTGAAGGAGCCCTCTACGAGCAGTACTTC
>TRBJ1-1|once|TRBD1|TRBV4-1
CASSQDRGNTEAFF
TGCGCCAGCAGTCAGGACAGGGGGAACACTGAAGCTTTCTTT
>TRBJ1-2|NA|TRBD1|TRBV19
CASSINGQGQGYGYTF
TGTGCCAGTAGTATAAATGGACAGGGTCAAGGCTATGGCTACACCTTC
>TRBJ2-2|NA|NA|TRBV7-2
CASSPAGRTLLTGELFF
TGTGCCAGCAGCCCCGCGGGACGGACCCTTTTGACCGGGGAGCTGTTTTTT
>TRBJ2-7|NA|NA|TRBV5-4
CASSYDRAYEQYF
TGTGCCAGCAGCTATGACAGAGCCTACGAGCAGTACTTC
>TRBJ2-7|few|NA|TRBV19
CASTNEAAGNREQYF
TGTGCCAGTACAAACGAGGCGGCAGGGAATCGCGAGCAGTACTTC
>TRBJ2-3|NA|TRBD2|TRBV9
CASSHRTSASTDTQYF
TGTGCCAGCAGCCACCGGACTAGCGCTAGCACAGATACGCAGTATTTT
>TRBJ2-7|NA|NA|TRBV5-1
CASSLSERHEQYF
TGCGCCAGCAGCTTGAGTGAGCGGCACGAGCAGTACTTC
>TRBJ2-2|NA|NA|TRBV5-3
CASPPSPAAVPGELFF
TGTGCCAGCCCCCCATCCCCAGCGGCCGTTCCCGGGGAGCTGTTTTTT
>TRBJ2-3|NA|TRBD1|TRBV4-2
CASSQEETGPSTDTQYF
TGTGCCAGCAGCCAAGAGGAGACAGGGCCTAGCACAGATACGCAGTATTTT
>TRBJ2-1|NA|NA|TRBV6-5
CASSSDRRGSNEQFF
TGTGCCAGCAGTTCGGACAGAAGGGGATCGAATGAGCAGTTCTTC
>TRBJ2-7|once|TRBD2|TRBV5-5
CASSLTSGGTYEQYF
TGTGCCAGCAGCTTGACTAGCGGGGGTACCTACGAGCAGTACTTC
>TRBJ2-2|NA|TRBD2|TRBV10-1
CASSGTRTTGELFF
TGCGCCAGCAGTGGGACTAGAACTACCGGGGAGCTGTTTTTT
>TRBJ1-6|NA|NA|TRBV6-5
CASRRGVEHSPLHF
TGTGCCAGCAGACGGGGTGTTGAGCATTCACCCCTCCACTTT
>TRBJ2-1|once|TRBD2|TRBV18
CASSPLLAGGDNEQFF
TGTGCCAGCTCACCACTACTAGCGGGAGGAGACAATGAGCAGTTCTTC
>TRBJ2-7|NA|TRBD2|TRBV6-1
CASSEGLENEQYF
TGTGCCAGCAGTGAGGGACTAGAAAACGAGCAGTACTTC
>TRBJ2-7|NA|TRBD2|TRBV6-1
CASGSSGYFDEQYF
TGTGCCAGCGGATCTAGCGGTTACTTCGACGAGCAGTACTTC
>TRBJ2-1|NA|NA|TRBV10-2
CASSEQGFYNEQFF
TGCGCCAGCAGTGAGCAGGGGTTCTACAATGAGCAGTTCTTC
>TRBJ1-1|NA|NA|TRBV16
CASSPLDSSGTEAFF
TGTGCCAGCAGCCCCTTAGACAGTTCCGGGACTGAAGCTTTCTTT
>TRBJ2-3|NA|NA|TRBV21-1
CASSKGGHLSADTQYF
TGTGCCAGCAGCAAAGGCGGACATTTAAGCGCAGATACGCAGTATTTT
>TRBJ2-7|NA|NA|TRBV5-1
CASSLDDYNSYEQYF
TGCGCCAGCAGCTTGGACGACTACAACTCCTACGAGCAGTACTTC
>TRBJ2-7|NA|TRBD2|TRBV6-6
CASGGGYEQYF
TGTGCCAGCGGGGGAGGGTACGAGCAGTACTTC
>TRBJ2-6|NA|NA|TRBV5-1
CASSLAVMRGANVLTF
TGCGCCAGCAGCTTGGCAGTCATGCGGGGGGCCAACGTCCTGACTTTC
>TRBJ2-1|NA|NA|TRBV4-2
CASSQDDSSGPYNEQFF
TGTGCCAGCAGCCAAGACGATTCCAGCGGACCCTACAATGAGCAGTTCTTC
>TRBJ2-1|NA|TRBD2|TRBV9
CASSPRTSLSYNEQFF
TGTGCCAGCAGCCCCCGGACTAGCCTCTCCTACAATGAGCAGTTCTTC
>TRBJ2-1|NA|TRBD2|TRBV5-6
CASSLPPGLGRFF
TGTGCCAGCAGCTTGCCGCCGGGACTAGGTCGGTTCTTC
>TRBJ2-7|NA|TRBD2|TRBV6-5
CASSYESGRAHEQYF
TGTGCCAGCAGTTACGAGAGCGGGAGGGCTCACGAGCAGTACTTC
>TRBJ1-2|NA|TRBD1|TRBV6-5
CASSYFTGDDGYTF
TGTGCCAGCAGTTACTTCACAGGGGATGATGGCTACACCTTC
>TRBJ1-3|NA|NA|TRBV29-1
CSVEEVRGSGNTIYF
TGCAGCGTTGAAGAGGTCAGGGGCTCTGGAAACACCATATATTTT